The clone carrying this TCR beta chain was counted at least ten times. Its antigen is undetermined. The sample comes from a study of CD8 T cells in ankylosing spondylitis. Overall study results and limits: It was reported that disease-linked clones were significantly enriched in matched ankylosing spondylitis synovial fluid. Several highly homologous variants made up a TCR beta motif, and this motif appeared characteristic of ankylosing spondylitis blood.

Quantitative 5'-RACE was performed with molecular barcodes, and it yielded the TCR beta libraries. Each CDR3 protein is one row after TCRdb ran MiXCR on the 5' RACE reads. In the table there are about 36,000 distinct CDR3 sequences, over 5.5% of which are singletons. V was shortened by 2 bases and J by 1 base, with 14 bases between the two germline ends. The CDR3 length is 16 residues. Sequencing used blood, either unsorted or a sorted T cell fraction (not recorded which). The chain is built from TRBV12-3 or TRBV12-4 and TRBJ2-5; tentative D call: TRBD1 (6 bases). This receptor was taken from a male donor with ankylosing spondylitis or in good health (not recorded which). Written as DNA, the CDR3 is TGTGCCAGCAGTTTATTCCTCGGGACATTCCAAGAGACCCAGTACTTC. Translating gives CASSLFLGTFQETQYF.